This T cell receptor beta chain was profiled in a study of blood T cell repertoires in COVID-19. On the study more broadly: Samples came from the United States, Italy and Spain, spanning acute and convalescent COVID-19.

This clone was found a few times. Only in-frame clones appear in the TCRdb table, and some are missing; sequencing was by immunoSEQ multiplex PCR. Among 100,000 to 150,000 clones, more than 75% were seen once, and the ten largest hold roughly 7.6%. The sequence derives from a man in his forties or fifties with acute or convalescent COVID-19. The sample consisted of peripheral blood.

CDR3 loop: CAWRGLPASGIYEQYF. The CDR3 DNA is TGTGCCTGGAGGGGACTCCCGGCTAGCGGGATTTACGAGCAGTACTTC. This chain uses TRBV30 with TRBJ2-7, with 9 nucleotides matching TRBD2. The germline V gene has CDR1 GTSNPN and CDR2 SVGIG (reference sequence). J gave up 4 bases and V 3 bases, and 13 bases lay outside the gene matches. This CDR3 is built from 16 residues.